This TCR beta chain was captured by sequencing in a study of shared clonotypes between healthy human individuals. Overall study: Per-donor plates numbered three CD4 naive, three CD4 memory, two CD8 naive and one CD8 memory.

Generated by immunoSEQ multiplex PCR, the TCRdb table keeps only in-frame clones and is missing some. The sample lists under 600,000 clones, 95% to 98% occurring once. The CDR3 has 12 residues. CDR1 is KGHSH, CDR2 LQKENI, per germline. The V end lost 2 bases, the J end lost 4 bases, and 3 bases lay between the germline ends. Adults of Caucasian background living in Nashville, Tennessee made up all donors. Both subsets, CD45RA+ naive and CD45RA-negative memory, were split from the CD4+ cells. The clonotype was recovered from a woman in her twenties or thirties in good health. The specimen sequenced was naive CD4+ T cells sorted from blood. Indicated subset: CD45RA+ positively selected. The V and J genes are TRBV18 and TRBJ1-5, with D hard to call. The CDR3 DNA reads as TGTGCCAGCTCACCAGAGAATCAGCCCCAGCATTTT. This codes for CASSPENQPQHF.